Presented here are 28 T cell receptor beta chains from one specimen sequenced in a study of cytomegalovirus exposure and HLA in healthy donors. PCR employed 60 Vbeta and 13 Jbeta primers. Measured with immunoSEQ multiplex PCR; TCRdb has only the in-frame clones, and not every one. Listed are about 150,000 clones; 1.6% falls within the top ten. The specimen was PBMCs. Receptor source: a woman aged 45-60 years in good health and CMV-seronegative.

The chain recombines TRBV7-6 with TRBJ1-3; D is unresolved. There are 13 residues in the CDR3. With 3 bases removed from V and 6 bases from J, the gap between germline ends came to 9 bases. CDR1 and CDR2 from the germline V gene are SGHVS and FNYEAQ. The CDR3 reads CASSLGQENTIYF. In DNA, the CDR3 is TGTGCCAGCAGCTTGGGCCAGGAAAACACCATATATTTT.

V is TRBV27 and J is TRBJ1-5; D is undetermined. CDR1 is MNHEY and CDR2 is SMNVEV in the germline V gene (reference sequence). Trimming cost V 4 bases and J 0 bases, with 16 bases left between them. This CDR3 region has 17 residues. CDR3 loop: CASSSVPGPYSNQPQHF. The CDR3, as DNA: TGTGCCAGCAGTTCCGTCCCTGGTCCCTATAGCAATCAGCCCCAGCATTTT.

CDR3 in amino acids: CSVERRETQYF. The CDR3 coding sequence is TGCAGCGTTGAAAGGAGAGAGACCCAGTACTTC. The chain joins TRBV29-1 to TRBJ2-5; D is undetermined. This CDR3 comprises 11 residues. V was trimmed by 2 bases and J by 4 bases, leaving 5 bases between them. Germline V gene data show CDR1 as SQVTM and CDR2 as ANQGSEA.

In DNA, the CDR3 is TGTGCCTGGAGTGTAGCAAGGGGCGGCGAAAAACTGTTTTTT. It specifies CAWSVARGGEKLFF. The gene calls are TRBV30 and TRBJ1-4; D may be TRBD1 (5 bases). This CDR3 contains 14 residues. Germline lookup yields CDR1 GTSNPN and CDR2 SVGIG (reference sequence). V was shortened by 0 bases and J by 8 bases, with 13 bases between the two germline ends.

V usage is TRBV6-1 and J usage is TRBJ2-7; no reliable D call. Deletions cut 0 bases from V and 2 bases from J, with 11 bases between. CDR3 size: 15 residues. Germline lookup yields CDR1 MNHNS and CDR2 SASEGT. The CDR3: CASSEANWATYEQYF. The CDR3 region has the DNA TGTGCCAGCAGTGAAGCTAACTGGGCCACCTACGAGCAGTACTTC.

In DNA, the CDR3 is TGTGCCAGCAGCTTAAGAGACAACTATAATTCACCCCTCCACTTT. Its translation: CASSLRDNYNSPLHF. V usage is TRBV7-3 and J usage is TRBJ1-6; no firm D call. Germline assignment: CDR1 SGHTA and CDR2 FQGTGA. Trimming left V 1 base short and J 3 bases short, with 7 bases between. This CDR3 is 15 amino acids long.

The chain uses TRBV27 and TRBJ2-3; D may be TRBD1 (5 bases). V was shortened by 3 bases and J by 4 bases, with 14 bases between the two germline ends. Looked up from germline, CDR1 is MNHEY and CDR2 is SMNVEV (reference sequence). This CDR3 region has 15 residues. Here the CDR3 DNA reads TGTGCCAGCAGTTTTAGGGGAAACGGCGCAGATACGCAGTATTTT. Amino acid sequence: CASSFRGNGADTQYF.

This chain connects TRBV21-1 to TRBJ1-6; the table's TRBD1 call for D was not verified on the DNA. TRBV21-1 is marked as a pseudogene. This CDR3 contains 14 residues. DNA of the CDR3: TGTGCCATCGAAAGACAGGGTTTTAGGTCACCCCTCCACTTT. Amino acids: CAIERQGFRSPLHF.

CDR3 loop: CASSGIRTGVTKNIQYF. CDR3 in DNA: TGTGCCAGCAGCGGTATAAGGACAGGGGTAACCAAAAACATTCAGTACTTC. V and J are TRBV21-1 and TRBJ2-4; the D segment call TRBD1 is taken from the table without a DNA check. TRBV21-1 is a documented pseudogene. The CDR3 is 17 residues long.

This chain joins TRBV9 and TRBJ2-7, with D maybe TRBD2 (6 bases). Trimming took off 0 bases at V and 3 bases at J, with 10 bases between the two ends. The CDR3 runs 14 residues. Per the germline V gene, CDR1 is SGDLS and CDR2 is YYNGEE. The CDR3 protein is CASSVAGVNYEQYF. The CDR3, as DNA: TGTGCCAGCAGCGTAGCGGGGGTAAACTACGAGCAGTACTTC.

CDR3 bases: TGTGCTAGTGGTTCCAGGGGGGTGAAGGACTATGGCTACACCTTC. Its translation: CASGSRGVKDYGYTF. The chain combines TRBV12-5 with TRBJ1-2; 7 bases are shared with TRBD1. Germline lookup yields CDR1 LGHNT and CDR2 FRNRAP. The junction had 8 bases not matched to a gene; V was cut back by 4 bases and J by 3 bases. The CDR3 is 15 residues long.

The V and J genes are TRBV27 and TRBJ1-2; tentatively, D is TRBD1 (5 bases). V lost 2 bases and J 4 bases, leaving 14 bases between the germline ends. CDR1 MNHEY and CDR2 SMNVEV come from the germline V gene (reference sequence). The CDR3 covers 15 residues. This CDR3 reads CASSLQGYLGYGYTF. The CDR3 DNA sequence: TGTGCCAGCAGTTTACAGGGCTACCTGGGCTATGGCTACACCTTC.

The chain carries TRBV15 and TRBJ2-7; D gene unclear. The CDR3 has 14 residues. Trimming took off 0 bases at V and 4 bases at J, with 10 bases between the two ends. Germline CDR1 LNHNV, CDR2 YYDKDF (reference sequence). CDR3 sequence reads: CATSRDRGRYEQYF. The CDR3 region has the DNA TGTGCCACCAGCAGAGATCGAGGCCGATACGAGCAGTACTTC. Filled out from reference TRBV15 and TRBJ2-7, the complete variable domain reads DAMVIQNPRYQVTQFGKPVTLSCSQTLNHNVMYWYQQKSSQAPKLLFHYYDKDFNNEADTPDNFQSRRPNTSFCFLDIRSPGLGDTAMYLCATSRDRGRYEQYFGPGTRLTVT.

V gene TRBV11-2 combines with J gene TRBJ2-3; 10 positions agree with TRBD2. J lost 4 bases, V lost 1 base, and 5 bases had no gene match. Germline lookup yields CDR1 SGHAT and CDR2 FQNNGV. The CDR3 extends over 16 amino acids. CDR3 protein: CASSLVGTSGADTQYF. The CDR3 nucleotides read TGTGCCAGCAGCTTAGTTGGTACTAGCGGGGCAGATACGCAGTATTTT.

The chain carries TRBV30 and TRBJ2-2; 13 positions match TRBD2. Germline V gene sequence: CDR1 GTSNPN, CDR2 SVGIG (reference sequence). The CDR3 is 17 residues long. Losses at the gene ends were 0 bases for V and 3 bases for J; bases not matched to a gene: 4. Here the CDR3 reads CAWSVLAGGPHTGELFF. Written as DNA, the CDR3 is TGTGCCTGGAGTGTACTAGCGGGAGGGCCGCACACCGGGGAGCTGTTTTTT. The full variable domain, its missing parts supplied by reference TRBV30 and TRBJ2-2, is SQTIHQWPATLVQPVGSPLSLECTVEGTSNPNLYWYRQAAGRGLQLLFYSVGIGQISSEVPQNLSASRPQDRQFILSSKKLLLSDSGFYLCAWSVLAGGPHTGELFFGEGSRLTVL.

This chain connects TRBV27 to TRBJ2-3; TRBD2 agrees at 13 bases. CDR3 length: 14 residues. CDR1 is MNHEY, CDR2 SMNVEV, per germline (reference sequence). V lost 6 bases and J lost 6; bases outside the gene matches: 3. The CDR3 loop is CASRLAGGLDTQYF. The DNA for the CDR3 is TGTGCCAGCAGACTAGCGGGGGGGCTCGATACGCAGTATTTT.

This chain connects TRBV14 to TRBJ1-6; 7 bases match TRBD1. The CDR3 contains 13 residues. Germline V gives CDR1 SGHDN, CDR2 FVKESK. After removal of 4 bases from V and 10 bases from J, the junction contained 4 bases not matched to a gene. CDR3 bases: TGTGCCAGCAGCCGAACAGGGGAGTCACCCCTCCACTTT. Amino acids: CASSRTGESPLHF.

The gene calls are TRBV4-3 and TRBJ2-7; no clear D. V lost 1 base and J 0 bases, leaving 7 bases between the germline ends. Germline V gives CDR1 LGHNA, CDR2 YSLEER. The CDR3 has 14 amino acids. The CDR3 protein is CASSQVLSSYEQYF. DNA of the CDR3: TGCGCCAGCAGCCAAGTCCTTTCCTCCTACGAGCAGTACTTC.

The rearrangement uses TRBV30 and TRBJ2-2; 7 nucleotides align to TRBD1. The junction had 5 bases not matched to a gene; V was cut back by 2 bases and J by 8 bases. CDR1 and CDR2 from the germline V gene are GTSNPN and SVGIG (reference sequence). This CDR3 has 13 amino acids. CDR3 in DNA: TGTGCCTGGAGTCACACAGGGGTTGGGGAGCTGTTTTTT. It specifies CAWSHTGVGELFF.

The chain recombines TRBV30 with TRBJ1-5, with D maybe TRBD1 (5 bases). The germline CDR1 and CDR2 sequences are GTSNPN and SVGIG (reference sequence). Deletions cut 2 bases from V and 7 bases from J, with 12 bases between. The CDR3 has 13 residues. The CDR3 loop reads CAWSSGISQPQHF. The CDR3 DNA reads TGTGCCTGGAGTTCAGGGATCAGCCAGCCCCAGCATTTT.

The genes are TRBV10-3 and TRBJ1-1; D is ambiguous. Trimming took off 3 bases at V and 1 base at J, with 9 bases between the two ends. Germline CDR1 reads ENHRY; CDR2 reads SYGVKD. The CDR3 has 14 amino acids. The CDR3 coding sequence is TGTGCCATCAGTGATGTGGCCACGAACACTGAAGCTTTCTTT. Its translation: CAISDVATNTEAFF.

The genes are TRBV5-1 and TRBJ2-5, with D possibly matching TRBD1 (5 bases). Germline CDR1 is SGHRS and CDR2 is YFSETQ. Trimming removed 2 bases at V and 5 bases at J, with 13 bases between. This CDR3 is 14 amino acids long. In DNA form, the CDR3 reads TGCGCCAGCAGCTTTACAGGATCCGGGGAGACCCAGTACTTC. Translation: CASSFTGSGETQYF.

The gene calls are TRBV28 and TRBJ2-7, with TRBD2 identical over 7 bases. With V trimmed by 5 bases and J by 1 base, 8 bases remained unmatched. CDR1 is MDHEN and CDR2 is SYDVKM in the germline V gene. The CDR3 length is 15 residues. Here the CDR3 DNA reads TGTGCCAGCAGTCCAGGACTAGGAAGATCCTACGAGCAGTACTTC. Protein product: CASSPGLGRSYEQYF.

The V and J genes are TRBV19 and TRBJ1-2; D is unresolved. CDR1 is LNHDA and CDR2 is SQIVND in the germline V gene (reference sequence). There are 14 residues in the CDR3. Trimming stripped 3 bases from V and 2 bases from J, with 10 bases between. The DNA for the CDR3 is TGTGCCAGTAGTATTCGAGGGCGAAACTATGGCTACACCTTC. Translated, it gives CASSIRGRNYGYTF. Looking up the rest from reference TRBV19 and TRBJ1-2 gives the full variable domain: DGGITQSPKYLFRKEGQNVTLSCEQNLNHDAMYWYRQDPGQGLRLIYYSQIVNDFQKGDIAEGYSVSREKKESFPLTVTSAQKNPTAFYLCASSIRGRNYGYTFGSGTRLTVV.

The chain combines TRBV30 with TRBJ2-7, with 8 positions matching TRBD1. Germline trimming cut 3 bases from V and 3 bases from J; bases unmatched to any gene: 4. CDR3 length equals 13 residues. Germline CDR1 and CDR2: GTSNPN and SVGIG (reference sequence). CDR3 sequence: CAWRSGGGYEQYF. DNA of the CDR3: TGTGCCTGGAGATCAGGGGGCGGCTACGAGCAGTACTTC.

The V call is TRBV5-1, the J call TRBJ2-7; a possible D gene is TRBD1 (5 bases). This CDR3 is 15 amino acids long. The V end was cut by 4 bases, the J end by 2 bases, with 16 bases between. From germline, CDR1 is SGHRS and CDR2 YFSETQ. CDR3 loop: CASSLRQGNPYEQYF. CDR3 nucleotides: TGCGCCAGCAGCCTCCGCCAGGGAAACCCCTACGAGCAGTACTTC.

V is TRBV28 and J is TRBJ1-3; D gene ambiguous. The CDR3 is 13 residues long. Trimming left V 3 bases short and J 0 bases short, with 3 bases between. Germline values: CDR1 MDHEN, CDR2 SYDVKM. CDR3 protein: CASSFRSGNTIYF. The CDR3 DNA follows: TGTGCCAGCAGTTTCCGCTCTGGAAACACCATATATTTT.

The rearrangement uses TRBV7-9 and TRBJ1-1; 7 bases agree with TRBD1. From germline, CDR1 is SEHNR and CDR2 FQNEAQ (reference sequence). The J segment lost 8 bases and the V segment lost 5 bases, leaving 11 bases of the junction unmatched. This CDR3 has 14 amino acids. CDR3: CASSPRGSSAEAFF. The CDR3 DNA sequence: TGTGCCAGCAGCCCCAGGGGGTCCTCCGCCGAAGCTTTCTTT.